This T cell receptor beta chain was captured by sequencing in a study of blood T cell repertoires in COVID-19. Study as a whole: Sites in the United States, Italy and Spain provided acute and convalescent COVID-19 samples. Nucleic acid was either cDNA or gDNA, and it came from T cells, B-cell-depleted T cells, or PBMCs.

Germline lookup yields CDR1 KGHDR and CDR2 SFDVKD. Trimming took 4 bases from V and 7 from J, leaving 16 bases between them. The length of the CDR3 is 15 residues. The assay was immunoSEQ multiplex PCR, and TCRdb's table has in-frame clones only and misses some. Among about 270,000 clones, about 88% were seen once, and the ten largest hold about 3%. The study assigned cohorts using participant-reported clinical history. Two negative PCRs, clearance, or symptom resolution characterized the recovered Cohort 3 donors. The sequenced material came from PBMCs or T cells enriched from blood (not recorded which). The clonotype was recovered from a woman in her fifties or sixties who had recovered from COVID-19. The rearrangement uses TRBV24-1 and TRBJ1-5; D may be TRBD1 (5 bases). The CDR3 here is CATSDSGDSRQPQHF. The DNA for the CDR3 is TGTGCCACCAGTGACTCGGGGGATTCGAGGCAGCCCCAGCATTTT.